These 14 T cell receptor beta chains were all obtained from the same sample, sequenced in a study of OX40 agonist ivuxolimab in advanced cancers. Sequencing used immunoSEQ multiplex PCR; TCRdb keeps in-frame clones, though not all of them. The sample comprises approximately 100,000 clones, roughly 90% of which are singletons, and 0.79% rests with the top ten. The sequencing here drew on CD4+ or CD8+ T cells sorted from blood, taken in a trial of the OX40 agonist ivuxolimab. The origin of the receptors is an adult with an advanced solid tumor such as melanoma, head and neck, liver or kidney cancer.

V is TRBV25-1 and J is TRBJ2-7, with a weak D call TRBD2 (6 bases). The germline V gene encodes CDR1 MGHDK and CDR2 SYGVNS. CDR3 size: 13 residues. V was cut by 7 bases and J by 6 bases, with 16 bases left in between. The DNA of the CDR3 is TGTGCCAGCACCGGAGGGGTTTCCCGCGAGCAGTACTTC. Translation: CASTGGVSREQYF.

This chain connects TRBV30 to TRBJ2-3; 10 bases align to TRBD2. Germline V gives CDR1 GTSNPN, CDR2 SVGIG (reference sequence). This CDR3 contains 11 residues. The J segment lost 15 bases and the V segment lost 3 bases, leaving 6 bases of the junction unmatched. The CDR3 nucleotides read TGTGCCTGGAGCGGGCTAGCGGGGGCCTATTTT. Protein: CAWSGLAGAYF.

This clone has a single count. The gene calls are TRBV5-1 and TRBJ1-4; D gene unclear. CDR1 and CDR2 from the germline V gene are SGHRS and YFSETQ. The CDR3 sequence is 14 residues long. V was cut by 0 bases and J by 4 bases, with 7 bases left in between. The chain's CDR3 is CASSLDRGNEKLFF. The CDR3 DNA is TGCGCCAGCAGCTTGGACCGGGGTAATGAAAAACTGTTTTTT. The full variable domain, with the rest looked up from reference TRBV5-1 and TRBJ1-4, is KAGVTQTPRYLIKTRGQQVTLSCSPISGHRSVSWYQQTPGQGLQFLFEYFSETQRNKGNFPGRFSGRQFSNSRSEMNVSTLELGDSALYLCASSLDRGNEKLFFGSGTQLSVL.

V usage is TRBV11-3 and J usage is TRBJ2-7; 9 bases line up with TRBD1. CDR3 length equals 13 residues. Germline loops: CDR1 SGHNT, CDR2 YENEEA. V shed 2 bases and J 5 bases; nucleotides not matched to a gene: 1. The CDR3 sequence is CASSLTGGDEQYF. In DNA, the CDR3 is TGTGCCAGCAGCTTAACAGGGGGCGACGAGCAGTACTTC.

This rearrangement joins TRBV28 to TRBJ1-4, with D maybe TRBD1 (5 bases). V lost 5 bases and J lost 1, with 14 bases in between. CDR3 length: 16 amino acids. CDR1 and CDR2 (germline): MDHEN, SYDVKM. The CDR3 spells CASSASGGKTNEKLFF. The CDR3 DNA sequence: TGTGCCAGCAGTGCCTCTGGGGGGAAAACTAATGAAAAACTGTTTTTT.

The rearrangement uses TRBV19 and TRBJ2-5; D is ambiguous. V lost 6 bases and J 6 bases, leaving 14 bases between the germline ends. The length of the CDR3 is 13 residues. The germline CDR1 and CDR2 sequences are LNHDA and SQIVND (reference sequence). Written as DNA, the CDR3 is TGTGCCAGTAGGGTTCCCCAGAGTAAGACCCAGTACTTC. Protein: CASRVPQSKTQYF. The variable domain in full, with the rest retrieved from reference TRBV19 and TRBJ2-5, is DGGITQSPKYLFRKEGQNVTLSCEQNLNHDAMYWYRQDPGQGLRLIYYSQIVNDFQKGDIAEGYSVSREKKESFPLTVTSAQKNPTAFYLCASRVPQSKTQYFGPGTRLLVL.

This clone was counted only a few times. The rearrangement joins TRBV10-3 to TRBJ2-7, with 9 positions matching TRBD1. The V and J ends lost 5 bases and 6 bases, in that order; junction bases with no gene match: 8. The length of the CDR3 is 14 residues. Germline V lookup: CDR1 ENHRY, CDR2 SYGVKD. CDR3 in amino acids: CAISKQGAPGEQYF. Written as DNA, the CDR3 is TGTGCCATCAGTAAACAGGGGGCCCCTGGCGAGCAGTACTTC.

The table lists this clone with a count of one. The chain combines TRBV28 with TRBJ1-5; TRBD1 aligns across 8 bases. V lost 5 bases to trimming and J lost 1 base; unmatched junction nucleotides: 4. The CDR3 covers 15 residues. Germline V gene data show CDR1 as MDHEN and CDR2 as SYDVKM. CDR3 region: CASSRTGSSNQPQHF. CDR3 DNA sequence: TGTGCCAGCAGTCGGACAGGGTCGAGCAATCAGCCCCAGCATTTT.

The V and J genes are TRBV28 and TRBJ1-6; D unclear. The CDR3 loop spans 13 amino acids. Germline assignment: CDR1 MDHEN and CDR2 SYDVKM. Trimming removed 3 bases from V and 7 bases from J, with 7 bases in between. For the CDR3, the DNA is TGTGCCAGCAGTTTGCCTCAGAATTCACCCCTCCACTTT. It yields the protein CASSLPQNSPLHF.

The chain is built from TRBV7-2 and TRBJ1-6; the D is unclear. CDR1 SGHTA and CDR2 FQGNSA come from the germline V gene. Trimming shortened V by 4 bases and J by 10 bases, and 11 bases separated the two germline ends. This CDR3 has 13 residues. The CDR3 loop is CASSSSGYSPLHF. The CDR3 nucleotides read TGTGCCAGCAGCTCGTCCGGGTACTCACCCCTCCACTTT.

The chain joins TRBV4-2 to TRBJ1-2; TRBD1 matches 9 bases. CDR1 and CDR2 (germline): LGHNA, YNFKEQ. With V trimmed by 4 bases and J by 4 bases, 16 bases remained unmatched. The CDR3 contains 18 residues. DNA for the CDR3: TGTGCCAGCAGCCCAGGCCGGGGACAGGGAAAACAATTCTATGGCTACACCTTC. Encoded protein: CASSPGRGQGKQFYGYTF.

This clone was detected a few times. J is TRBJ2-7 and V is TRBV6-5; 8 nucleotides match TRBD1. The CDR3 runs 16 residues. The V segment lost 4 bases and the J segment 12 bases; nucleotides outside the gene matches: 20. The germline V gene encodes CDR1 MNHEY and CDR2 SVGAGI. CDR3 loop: CASSSNSRDRRNSVYF. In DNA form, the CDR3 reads TGTGCCAGCAGTTCTAACTCCCGGGACAGGCGCAACTCGGTGTACTTC.

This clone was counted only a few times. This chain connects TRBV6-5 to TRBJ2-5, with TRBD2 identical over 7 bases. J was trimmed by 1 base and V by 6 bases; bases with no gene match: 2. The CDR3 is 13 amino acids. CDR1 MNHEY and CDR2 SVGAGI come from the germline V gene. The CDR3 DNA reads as TGTGCCAGCAGCGGGGGGACCCAAGAGACCCAGTACTTC. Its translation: CASSGGTQETQYF.

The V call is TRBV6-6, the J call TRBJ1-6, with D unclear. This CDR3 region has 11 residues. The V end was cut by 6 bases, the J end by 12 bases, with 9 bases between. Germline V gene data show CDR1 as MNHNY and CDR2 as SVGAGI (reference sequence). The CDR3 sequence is CASRMNLPLHF. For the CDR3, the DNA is TGTGCCAGCAGGATGAACTTACCCCTCCACTTT.